These 13 T cell receptor beta chains share one sample of origin, sequenced in a study of Ad26.COV2.S vaccination and SARS-CoV-2 variants (dated by TCRdb to the early 2020s). The treatment or condition label here, explained by the study, means: roughly 18 received Ad26.COV2.S at low or high dose, single or two shots; 5 received placebo; per-sample allocation not given. For vaccine and placebo recipients, repertoires were sequenced using samples collected on day 63 after the first injection. Library preparation used the immunoSEQ multiplex PCR assay. Drawn from immuneACCESS, this table holds only the in-frame rearrangements with V and J called that TCRdb kept. Clones are partly lost; checked studies trace under half to an unresolved V gene and leave the rest unexplained. Present in this sample are just over 350,000 clones, 70% to 90% of which were seen just once. Of the sample, 3% to 4% is held by the ten largest clones.

This sample comprised peripheral blood, obtained in a trial of Ad26.COV2.S vaccine versus placebo. The receptor set was obtained from a person between 18 and 65 years old who received the Ad26.COV2.S COVID-19 vaccine or a placebo.

The chain uses TRBV29-1 and TRBJ2-3; no clear D gene. V was pared by 3 bases and J by 5 bases, with 15 bases between. CDR1 and CDR2 from the germline V gene are SQVTM and ANQGSEA. The CDR3 extends over 14 amino acids. The CDR3 loop reads CSVESGLEVDTQYF. The CDR3, as DNA: TGCAGCGTTGAGTCCGGGCTGGAAGTAGATACGCAGTATTTT.

The CDR3 region is CSVVYPSDTQYF. CDR3 nucleotide sequence: TGCAGCGTTGTTTATCCATCAGATACGCAGTATTTT. V and J are TRBV29-1 and TRBJ2-3; D gene ambiguous. The germline V gene encodes CDR1 SQVTM and CDR2 ANQGSEA. Trimming shortened V by 4 bases and J by 4 bases, and 9 bases separated the two germline ends. The CDR3 covers 12 residues.

The chain is built from TRBV5-6 and TRBJ1-1; perhaps TRBD1 as D (6 bases). Between the trimmed V and J ends, which lost 0 bases and 5 bases, there was a span of 11 bases. There are 14 residues in the CDR3. From germline, CDR1 is SGHDT and CDR2 YYEEEE. In nucleotides, the CDR3 is TGTGCCAGCAGCTTGGCCAGGGGTGGAACTGAAGCTTTCTTT. Translating it yields CASSLARGGTEAFF.

In this sample, this clone turned up many times. This rearrangement joins TRBV4-3 to TRBJ1-5; D possibly corresponds to TRBD1 (5 bases). V was trimmed by 0 bases and J by 4 bases, leaving 10 bases between them. Germline values: CDR1 LGHNA, CDR2 YSLEER. This CDR3 spans 15 amino acids. In DNA, the CDR3 is TGCGCCAGCAGCCAAGACCGGGACTTTAATCAGCCCCAGCATTTT. Amino acids: CASSQDRDFNQPQHF.

V gene TRBV12-3 or TRBV12-4 combines with J gene TRBJ1-1; no definite D call. The CDR3 is 12 amino acids. V dropped 6 bases and J dropped 7 bases, with 12 bases sitting between them. This CDR3 reads CASRAAPGEAFF. The DNA of the CDR3 is TGTGCCAGCAGGGCGGCCCCGGGTGAAGCTTTCTTT.

The sample holds a few counts of this clone. The chain uses TRBV30 and TRBJ1-5; tentative D call: TRBD1 (6 bases). V lost 2 bases and J lost 5, with 10 bases in between. The CDR3 is made up of 13 amino acids. CDR1 GTSNPN and CDR2 SVGIG come from the germline V gene (reference sequence). CDR3 protein: CAWSKQGDQPQHF. CDR3 bases: TGTGCCTGGAGTAAACAGGGAGATCAGCCCCAGCATTTT.

The chain combines TRBV7-8 with TRBJ1-3; the D is unclear. Looked up from germline, CDR1 is SGHVS and CDR2 is FQNEAQ. This CDR3 has 15 amino acids. V was clipped by 5 bases and J by 0 bases, with 11 bases between them. The CDR3 spells CASSPMGVSGNTIYF. CDR3 sequence (DNA): TGTGCCAGCAGCCCAATGGGAGTCTCTGGAAACACCATATATTTT.

The chain links TRBV6-1 to TRBJ2-7; 10 bases line up with TRBD1. The germline V gene encodes CDR1 MNHNS and CDR2 SASEGT. CDR3 size: 15 residues. Germline trimming cut 2 bases from V and 3 bases from J; bases unmatched to any gene: 4. The CDR3 DNA is TGTGCCAGCAGTGAAAAGACAGGGGGCAGCTACGAGCAGTACTTC. It translates to CASSEKTGGSYEQYF.

This clone was found a few times. CDR3 DNA sequence: TGTGCCTGGAGTATGGAGGGGCGAACCGGGGAGCTGTTTTTT. Encoded protein: CAWSMEGRTGELFF. The chain has TRBV30 and TRBJ2-2; maybe TRBD2 (6 bases). The CDR3 extends over 14 amino acids. The V end lost 2 bases, the J end lost 5 bases, and 12 bases lay between the germline ends. The germline V gene encodes CDR1 GTSNPN and CDR2 SVGIG (reference sequence).

The genes are TRBV28 and TRBJ1-2; D possibly corresponds to TRBD1 (6 bases). The CDR3 spans 14 residues. V was shortened by 3 bases and J by 8 bases, with 16 bases between the two germline ends. CDR1 and CDR2 (germline): MDHEN, SYDVKM. CDR3 in amino acids: CASSFRRGFSGYTF. CDR3 in DNA: TGTGCCAGCAGTTTTCGTAGGGGGTTTAGCGGCTACACCTTC.

The chain is built from TRBV27 and TRBJ2-2, with 7 bases lining up with TRBD1. The CDR3 length is 15 residues. Germline V gene sequence: CDR1 MNHEY, CDR2 SMNVEV (reference sequence). The J segment lost 5 bases and the V segment lost 0 bases, leaving 3 bases of the junction unmatched. The CDR3 here is CASSLSGQSTGELFF. The CDR3 DNA reads TGTGCCAGCAGTTTATCGGGACAGTCAACCGGGGAGCTGTTTTTT.

This rearrangement joins TRBV5-1 to TRBJ2-7; D perhaps matches TRBD2 (5 bases). Germline V gives CDR1 SGHRS, CDR2 YFSETQ. This CDR3 has 14 residues. V was cut by 2 bases and J by 2 bases, with 11 bases left in between. This CDR3 is CASSFWGAPYEQYF. The CDR3, as DNA: TGCGCCAGCAGCTTTTGGGGAGCCCCCTACGAGCAGTACTTC. Full variable domain (outside the CDR3, taken from reference TRBV5-1 and TRBJ2-7): KAGVTQTPRYLIKTRGQQVTLSCSPISGHRSVSWYQQTPGQGLQFLFEYFSETQRNKGNFPGRFSGRQFSNSRSEMNVSTLELGDSALYLCASSFWGAPYEQYFGPGTRLTVT.

The chain carries TRBV3-1 (or the pseudogene TRBV3-2) and TRBJ2-7, with a possible D match to TRBD2 (6 bases). V was trimmed by 1 base and J by 3 bases, leaving 19 bases between them. The CDR3 has 17 amino acids. Germline V gene sequence: CDR1 LGHDT, CDR2 YNNKEL (reference sequence). This CDR3 is CASSQGTLLRGYYEQYF. CDR3 nucleotides: TGTGCCAGCAGCCAAGGCACCTTACTCCGGGGGTACTACGAGCAGTACTTC.